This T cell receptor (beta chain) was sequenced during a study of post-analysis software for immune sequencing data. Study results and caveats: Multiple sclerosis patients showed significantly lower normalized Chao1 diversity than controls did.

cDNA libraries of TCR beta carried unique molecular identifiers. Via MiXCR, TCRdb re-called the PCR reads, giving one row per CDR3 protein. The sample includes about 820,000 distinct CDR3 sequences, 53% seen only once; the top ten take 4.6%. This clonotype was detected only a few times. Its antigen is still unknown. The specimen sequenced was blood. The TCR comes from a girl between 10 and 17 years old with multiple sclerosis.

CDR3 amino acids: CASSWEGTSEAFF. The CDR3 DNA reads TGCGCCAGCAGCTGGGAAGGGACATCTGAAGCTTTCTTT. The rearrangement links TRBV5-1 to TRBJ1-1; D may be TRBD1 (6 bases). The germline V and J ends were trimmed by 3 bases and 6 bases, with 12 bases remaining between them. Germline V CDR1 and CDR2: SGHRS, YFSETQ. The CDR3 length is 13 residues.